Included here is one TCR beta chain sequence, with context. The data were obtained in a study of T cell clonotyping in hematopoietic cell transplantation. Generated by immunoSEQ multiplex PCR, the TCRdb table keeps only in-frame clones and is missing some. Of some 18,000 clones listed, 86% are singletons. Time point defined: recipient sample about 28 days before transplant, after cytoreduction. Samples: about 28 days before transplant, then days 30, 100 and 180 after. The sequencing here drew on peripheral blood mononuclear cells, taken before stem cell transplant. The clonotype originates from a man over 45 with acute myeloid leukemia. Some clones in this sample may be carry-over from other donors' samples.

The CDR3 sequence: CASSARTGYYGYTF. Written as DNA, the CDR3 is TGTGCCAGCAGCGCCCGGACCGGCTACTATGGCTACACCTTC. V gene TRBV9 combines with J gene TRBJ1-2; D unresolved. Germline-derived CDR1 and CDR2 are SGDLS and YYNGEE. This CDR3 contains 14 residues. Trimming took off 3 bases at V and 3 bases at J, with 12 bases between the two ends.